The following is a T cell receptor beta chain sequence with its context. Trimming removed 3 bases from V and 3 bases from J, with 8 bases in between. This CDR3 has 13 amino acids. TCR beta chains were sequenced at survey level with immunoSEQ. Measured with immunoSEQ multiplex PCR; TCRdb has only the in-frame clones, and not every one. The sample gives 45,000 to 60,000 clones, 90% to 95% of which show up once; roughly a tenth is in the top ten. Sequencing was done on a sample of PBMCs. The TCR originated in a man aged 40-55 years with rheumatoid arthritis. This chain connects TRBV12-3 or TRBV12-4 to TRBJ1-2; maybe TRBD1 (5 bases). The CDR3 loop reads CASSFQGHYGYTF. In nucleotides, the CDR3 is TGTGCCAGCAGTTTTCAGGGTCACTATGGCTACACCTTC.